A single sample gave rise to the 3 T cell receptor beta chains below, sequenced in a study of regulatory T cells in long-lasting Graves disease. Building of the TCR beta libraries involved iRepertoire HTBI primers and Arm-PCR of CDR3 regions. TCRdb reanalysed the multiplex PCR reads using MiXCR and keeps one entry per CDR3 protein. This sample carries hundreds of thousands of distinct CDR3 sequences, around 17% of them seen once, and the ten largest clones take approximately 18%. Indicated time point: newly diagnosed GD, antithyroid drugs for less than 3 months. Construction of the TCR library relied on RNA isolated from PBMCs. These same data were also listed under a study on T cells in Graves' hyperthyroidism and ophthalmopathy.

The material sequenced was peripheral blood mononuclear cells (PBMCs), taken at new diagnosis, from a patient treated with antithyroid drugs. These receptors came from a woman aged 30 to 39 with Graves disease.

For this clonotype: A much larger clone lies one base from this, so it may be a read error. This chain uses TRBV12-5 with TRBJ2-3; 9 bases line up with TRBD2. Per germline, CDR1 LGHNT and CDR2 FRNRAP. CDR3 size: 16 residues. This chain's CDR3 is CAGGLDTSGYTDTQYF. In DNA, the CDR3 is TGTGCTGGTGGTTTGGATACTAGCGGGTACACAGATACGCAGTATTTT.

This rearrangement joins TRBV12-3 or TRBV12-4 to TRBJ2-1, with 9 bases aligning to TRBD2. V shed 5 bases and J 3 bases; nucleotides not matched to a gene: 8. The CDR3 covers 16 residues. The DNA of the CDR3 is TGTGCCAGCAGTGGCGCGACTAGCGGTAACTACAATGAGCAGTTCTTC. Translation: CASSGATSGNYNEQFF.

In its sample, this clonotype was seen many times. The rearrangement uses TRBV19 and TRBJ1-5; TRBD1 is a possible D gene (5 bases). The CDR3 has 14 amino acids. Looked up from germline, CDR1 is LNHDA and CDR2 is SQIVND (reference sequence). With 5 bases removed from V and 9 bases from J, the gap between germline ends came to 17 bases. CDR3 residues: CASSPAGLLSPQHF. CDR3 DNA sequence: TGTGCCAGTAGTCCTGCGGGACTTCTTTCGCCCCAGCATTTT.